Presented here are 30 T cell receptor beta chains from one specimen sequenced in a study of blood T cell repertoires in COVID-19. Using immunoSEQ multiplex PCR, the repertoire was profiled, and TCRdb retains in-frame clones only, with some absent. In the table there are hundreds of thousands of clones, 81% of which are singletons. The source material was peripheral blood. All receptors come from an elderly woman with acute or convalescent COVID-19.

This chain joins TRBV24-1 and TRBJ1-4; 8 bases align to TRBD1. Looked up from germline, CDR1 is KGHDR and CDR2 is SFDVKD. Trimming removed 7 bases from V and 4 bases from J; junction bases left unmatched: 4. The CDR3 consists of 14 residues. CDR3: CATRGTGDNEKLFF. DNA for the CDR3: TGTGCCACCAGAGGGACAGGCGATAATGAAAAACTGTTTTTT.

The rearrangement joins TRBV29-1 to TRBJ1-1, with a possible D match to TRBD1 (5 bases). The CDR3 length is 12 residues. CDR1 is SQVTM, CDR2 ANQGSEA, per germline. Trimming pared 7 bases from V and 2 bases from J, leaving 11 bases between. Here the CDR3 DNA reads TGCAGCGATAGGGGCCCTAACACTGAAGCTTTCTTT. It yields the protein CSDRGPNTEAFF.

The rearrangement joins TRBV21-1 to TRBJ1-2; the tabulated D call, TRBD1, remains unverified against the DNA. TRBV21-1 is tagged as a pseudogene. This CDR3 comprises 17 residues. The CDR3 loop reads CASRPLQGPYANYGYTF. Written as DNA, the CDR3 is TGTGCCAGCAGGCCCTTGCAGGGTCCTTATGCTAACTATGGCTACACCTTC.

This clone was seen only a few times. The rearrangement joins TRBV19 to TRBJ2-2; the D is unclear. V lost 6 bases, J lost 5 bases, and 4 bases lay in between. Germline V gene sequence: CDR1 LNHDA, CDR2 SQIVND (reference sequence). The CDR3 runs 11 residues. Here the CDR3 reads CASSNTGELFF. CDR3 sequence (DNA): TGTGCCAGTAGCAATACCGGGGAGCTGTTTTTT. The entire variable domain, with the rest obtained from reference TRBV19 and TRBJ2-2, is as follows: DGGITQSPKYLFRKEGQNVTLSCEQNLNHDAMYWYRQDPGQGLRLIYYSQIVNDFQKGDIAEGYSVSREKKESFPLTVTSAQKNPTAFYLCASSNTGELFFGEGSRLTVL.

The chain links TRBV2 to TRBJ2-2, with D perhaps matching TRBD2 (6 bases). V lost 6 bases and J lost 5, with 13 bases in between. CDR1 and CDR2 from the germline V gene are SNHLY and FYNNEI. This CDR3 spans 14 amino acids. The CDR3 DNA follows: TGTGCCAGCAGACGGGAGCCTGGGACCGGGGAGCTGTTTTTT. It specifies CASRREPGTGELFF.

The CDR3 reads CASSPGTEGYTF. In DNA, the CDR3 is TGTGCCAGCTCACCAGGGACAGAAGGCTACACCTTC. V is TRBV18 and J is TRBJ1-2, with 7 nucleotides matching TRBD1. The ends lost 2 bases at V and 8 bases at J; junction bases unmatched: 2. The CDR3 covers 12 residues. Germline values: CDR1 KGHSH, CDR2 LQKENI. Supplemented by reference TRBV18 and TRBJ1-2, the full variable domain reads NAGVMQNPRHLVRRRGQEARLRCSPMKGHSHVYWYRQLPEEGLKFMVYLQKENIIDESGMPKERFSAEFPKEGPSILRIQQVVRGDSAAYFCASSPGTEGYTFGSGTRLTVV.

The gene calls are TRBV13 and TRBJ2-3; D call uncertain. Trimming pared 0 bases from V and 4 bases from J, leaving 5 bases between. The CDR3 is 13 residues long. CDR1 is PRHDT, CDR2 FYEKMQ, per germline (reference sequence). CDR3 protein: CASSLGAADTQYF. In DNA, the CDR3 is TGTGCCAGCAGCTTAGGGGCAGCAGATACGCAGTATTTT.

This chain uses TRBV10-3 with TRBJ1-6, with 8 positions matching TRBD1. Germline CDR1 and CDR2: ENHRY and SYGVKD. Trimming took 7 bases from V and 7 from J; bases not matched to a gene: 6. This CDR3 is 14 amino acids long. The CDR3 coding sequence is TGTGCCATCACAGAGACAGGGGTGAATTCACCCCTCCACTTT. Its protein is CAITETGVNSPLHF.

The chain employs TRBV27 and TRBJ1-3; no firm D call. Germline V CDR1 and CDR2: MNHEY, SMNVEV (reference sequence). Trimming pared 6 bases from V and 4 bases from J, leaving 7 bases between. The CDR3 loop spans 12 amino acids. CDR3 residues: CASSIPGNTIYF. Written as DNA, the CDR3 is TGTGCCAGCAGCATTCCCGGAAACACCATATATTTT.

This chain connects TRBV4-2 to TRBJ2-3; 12 positions match TRBD2. This CDR3 comprises 17 residues. With V trimmed by 1 base and J by 3 bases, 5 bases remained unmatched. Germline loops: CDR1 LGHNA, CDR2 YNFKEQ. The CDR3 reads CASSQGTLAGGTDTQYF. Written as DNA, the CDR3 is TGTGCCAGCAGCCAAGGTACGCTAGCGGGAGGGACAGATACGCAGTATTTT.

The rearrangement links TRBV19 to TRBJ2-2, with 10 bases aligning to TRBD2. Trimming cost V 6 bases and J 6 bases; bases outside gene matches: 7. The CDR3 runs 15 residues. CDR1 and CDR2 from the germline V gene are LNHDA and SQIVND (reference sequence). Written as DNA, the CDR3 is TGTGCCAGTAGAAGGGGGCTAGCGGGAGCCGGGGAGCTGTTTTTT. Amino acid sequence: CASRRGLAGAGELFF.

The chain has TRBV29-1 and TRBJ1-2, with TRBD1 identical over 7 bases. CDR3 length: 12 amino acids. Germline V gene data show CDR1 as SQVTM and CDR2 as ANQGSEA. With 4 bases clipped from V and 8 bases from J, the junction kept 7 bases outside the gene matches. CDR3 nucleotide sequence: TGCAGCGTTGTCCAGACAGGGAACGGCTACACCTTC. It is translated as CSVVQTGNGYTF.

This clone appeared a single time. The chain joins TRBV3-1 (or the pseudogene TRBV3-2) to TRBJ1-1; D might be TRBD1 (6 bases). V shed 4 bases and J shed 7 bases, with 13 bases lying between them. In germline, CDR1 is LGHDT, CDR2 YNNKEL (reference sequence). The CDR3 covers 13 residues. The chain's CDR3 is CASSPSGHREAFF. The CDR3 region has the DNA TGTGCCAGCAGCCCCTCGGGACACCGTGAAGCTTTCTTT.

The gene calls are TRBV7-2 and TRBJ2-7, with TRBD1 matching 7 bases. With 4 bases clipped from V and 3 bases from J, the junction kept 0 bases outside the gene matches. This CDR3 spans 12 amino acids. CDR1 and CDR2 (germline): SGHTA, FQGNSA. Written as DNA, the CDR3 is TGTGCCAGCAGCTGGACAGGCTACGAGCAGTACTTC. Protein: CASSWTGYEQYF.

The rearrangement uses TRBV6-5 and TRBJ1-1; D unclear. The V gene's germline CDR1 is MNHEY and CDR2 SVGAGI. CDR3 length equals 14 residues. Trimming removed 5 bases at V and 3 bases at J, with 13 bases between. CDR3 sequence reads: CASSLGSGDTEAFF. The CDR3 DNA follows: TGTGCCAGCAGTCTAGGCTCCGGGGACACTGAAGCTTTCTTT.

The chain combines TRBV10-3 with TRBJ2-3, with D perhaps TRBD1 (6 bases). CDR1 and CDR2 (germline): ENHRY, SYGVKD. The CDR3 totals 16 residues. V was clipped by 2 bases and J by 3 bases, with 15 bases between them. Here the CDR3 DNA reads TGTGCCATCAGTGAGGGACGAAAAGGGGGTACAGATACGCAGTATTTT. Translation gives CAISEGRKGGTDTQYF.

The rearrangement uses TRBV5-1 and TRBJ2-2; 10 bases match TRBD1. The CDR3 has 15 amino acids. Germline-derived CDR1 and CDR2 are SGHRS and YFSETQ. Trimming cost V 4 bases and J 5 bases; bases outside gene matches: 5. CDR3 amino acids: CASSPDRGGTGELFF. Here the CDR3 DNA reads TGCGCCAGCAGCCCGGACAGGGGGGGTACCGGGGAGCTGTTTTTT.

V gene TRBV25-1 combines with J gene TRBJ2-7, with D perhaps TRBD1 (7 bases). This CDR3 comprises 11 residues. V was shortened by 8 bases and J by 6 bases, with 11 bases between the two germline ends. Germline CDR1 MGHDK, CDR2 SYGVNS. The CDR3 sequence: CASAGTVEQYF. DNA for the CDR3: TGTGCCAGCGCGGGGACAGTCGAGCAGTACTTC.

The chain recombines TRBV6-5 with TRBJ2-7, with TRBD2 matching 9 bases. This CDR3 is 12 amino acids long. The germline gives CDR1 MNHEY, CDR2 SVGAGI. V was pared by 8 bases and J by 3 bases, with 2 bases of the junction left unmatched. CDR3 DNA sequence: TGTGCCAGCGGGACTAGCTACTACGAGCAGTACTTC. It specifies CASGTSYYEQYF.

The rearrangement links TRBV27 to TRBJ2-1; D is possibly TRBD1 (5 bases). Germline V gives CDR1 MNHEY, CDR2 SMNVEV (reference sequence). Trimming cost V 6 bases and J 7 bases, with 25 bases left between them. The CDR3 length is 17 residues. The CDR3 is CASRRHSLGDKGNEQFF. In nucleotides, the CDR3 is TGTGCCAGCAGACGACATAGTCTAGGCGATAAGGGGAATGAGCAGTTCTTC.

The chain is built from TRBV7-9 and TRBJ2-5, with 7 positions matching TRBD1. Germline loops: CDR1 SEHNR, CDR2 FQNEAQ (reference sequence). CDR3 length: 15 residues. Trimming removed 5 bases from V and 0 bases from J; junction bases left unmatched: 6. The CDR3 DNA reads as TGTGCCAGCAGCAAGGGGACAGCGTACCAAGAGACCCAGTACTTC. Protein: CASSKGTAYQETQYF.

This rearrangement joins TRBV11-1 to TRBJ1-2; D ambiguous. In germline, CDR1 is SGHAT, CDR2 FQDESV (reference sequence). V was shortened by 5 bases and J by 4 bases, with 8 bases between the two germline ends. This CDR3 comprises 12 residues. The CDR3 sequence is CASSPNTYGYTF. The CDR3 nucleotides are TGTGCCAGCAGCCCCAACACCTATGGCTACACCTTC.

The V call is TRBV30, the J call TRBJ1-1; the match to TRBD1 covers 10 bases. Germline CDR1 GTSNPN, CDR2 SVGIG (reference sequence). The junction had 0 bases not matched to a gene; V was cut back by 5 bases and J by 3 bases. CDR3 length: 12 residues. CDR3 loop: CAWGQGDTEAFF. The DNA of the CDR3 is TGTGCCTGGGGACAGGGGGACACTGAAGCTTTCTTT.

This clone has just one count. This sequence joins TRBV4-2 and TRBJ1-1, with TRBD1 matching 8 bases. The CDR3 contains 15 residues. Looked up from germline, CDR1 is LGHNA and CDR2 is YNFKEQ. With 4 bases clipped from V and 0 bases from J, the junction kept 4 bases outside the gene matches. For the CDR3, the DNA is TGTGCCAGCAGCCGGGGACAGGTCATGAACACTGAAGCTTTCTTT. This translates into CASSRGQVMNTEAFF.

The rearrangement links TRBV19 to TRBJ2-7; TRBD2 matches 11 bases. The CDR3 spans 16 residues. Germline CDR1 reads LNHDA; CDR2 reads SQIVND (reference sequence). Germline trimming cut 3 bases from V and 11 bases from J; bases unmatched to any gene: 15. The DNA of the CDR3 is TGTGCCAGTAGTATTCGGGCTAGCGGGAGGCCGGATACGAAGTACTTC. This encodes CASSIRASGRPDTKYF. Full variable domain (missing parts from reference TRBV19 and TRBJ2-7): DGGITQSPKYLFRKEGQNVTLSCEQNLNHDAMYWYRQDPGQGLRLIYYSQIVNDFQKGDIAEGYSVSREKKESFPLTVTSAQKNPTAFYLCASSIRASGRPDTKYFGPGTRLTVT.

The V and J genes are TRBV7-2 and TRBJ1-1, with 7 bases that match TRBD1. Germline trimming cut 5 bases from V and 1 base from J; bases unmatched to any gene: 4. Germline-derived CDR1 and CDR2 are SGHTA and FQGNSA. CDR3 size: 14 residues. Here the CDR3 DNA reads TGTGCCAGCAGCATACAGGGGCCGAACACTGAAGCTTTCTTT. It is translated as CASSIQGPNTEAFF.

This clone came up once. The chain has TRBV2 and TRBJ2-3; 8 positions agree with TRBD2. From germline, CDR1 is SNHLY and CDR2 FYNNEI. V trimming: 1 base; J trimming: 1 base; junction bases outside the gene matches: 10. This CDR3 is 18 amino acids long. Here the CDR3 reads CASSEGRAPGLGTDTQYF. Here the CDR3 DNA reads TGTGCCAGCAGTGAAGGGAGGGCCCCGGGACTAGGCACAGATACGCAGTATTTT.

As DNA, the CDR3 is TGTGCCGGCGGGAGCTCCTATAATTCACCCCTCCACTTT. Translated: CAGGSSYNSPLHF. The chain is built from TRBV6-5 and TRBJ1-6; no definite D call. Germline CDR1 MNHEY, CDR2 SVGAGI. V shed 11 bases and J shed 0 bases, with 8 bases lying between them. The CDR3 totals 13 residues.

This clone was seen just once. This chain joins TRBV19 and TRBJ2-5; 8 bases match TRBD1. The CDR3 loop spans 15 amino acids. V lost 6 bases and J lost 5; bases outside the gene matches: 11. Germline-derived CDR1 and CDR2 are LNHDA and SQIVND (reference sequence). The CDR3 protein is CASRRQGNAGETQYF. The CDR3 DNA follows: TGTGCCAGTAGACGACAGGGGAACGCGGGGGAGACCCAGTACTTC.

V usage is TRBV12-3 or TRBV12-4 and J usage is TRBJ1-1; no clear D. Trimming pared 3 bases from V and 7 bases from J, leaving 9 bases between. The CDR3 runs 12 residues. CDR3 sequence (DNA): TGTGCCAGCAGTTTTCGTCCAGGTGAAGCTTTCTTT. Its protein is CASSFRPGEAFF.